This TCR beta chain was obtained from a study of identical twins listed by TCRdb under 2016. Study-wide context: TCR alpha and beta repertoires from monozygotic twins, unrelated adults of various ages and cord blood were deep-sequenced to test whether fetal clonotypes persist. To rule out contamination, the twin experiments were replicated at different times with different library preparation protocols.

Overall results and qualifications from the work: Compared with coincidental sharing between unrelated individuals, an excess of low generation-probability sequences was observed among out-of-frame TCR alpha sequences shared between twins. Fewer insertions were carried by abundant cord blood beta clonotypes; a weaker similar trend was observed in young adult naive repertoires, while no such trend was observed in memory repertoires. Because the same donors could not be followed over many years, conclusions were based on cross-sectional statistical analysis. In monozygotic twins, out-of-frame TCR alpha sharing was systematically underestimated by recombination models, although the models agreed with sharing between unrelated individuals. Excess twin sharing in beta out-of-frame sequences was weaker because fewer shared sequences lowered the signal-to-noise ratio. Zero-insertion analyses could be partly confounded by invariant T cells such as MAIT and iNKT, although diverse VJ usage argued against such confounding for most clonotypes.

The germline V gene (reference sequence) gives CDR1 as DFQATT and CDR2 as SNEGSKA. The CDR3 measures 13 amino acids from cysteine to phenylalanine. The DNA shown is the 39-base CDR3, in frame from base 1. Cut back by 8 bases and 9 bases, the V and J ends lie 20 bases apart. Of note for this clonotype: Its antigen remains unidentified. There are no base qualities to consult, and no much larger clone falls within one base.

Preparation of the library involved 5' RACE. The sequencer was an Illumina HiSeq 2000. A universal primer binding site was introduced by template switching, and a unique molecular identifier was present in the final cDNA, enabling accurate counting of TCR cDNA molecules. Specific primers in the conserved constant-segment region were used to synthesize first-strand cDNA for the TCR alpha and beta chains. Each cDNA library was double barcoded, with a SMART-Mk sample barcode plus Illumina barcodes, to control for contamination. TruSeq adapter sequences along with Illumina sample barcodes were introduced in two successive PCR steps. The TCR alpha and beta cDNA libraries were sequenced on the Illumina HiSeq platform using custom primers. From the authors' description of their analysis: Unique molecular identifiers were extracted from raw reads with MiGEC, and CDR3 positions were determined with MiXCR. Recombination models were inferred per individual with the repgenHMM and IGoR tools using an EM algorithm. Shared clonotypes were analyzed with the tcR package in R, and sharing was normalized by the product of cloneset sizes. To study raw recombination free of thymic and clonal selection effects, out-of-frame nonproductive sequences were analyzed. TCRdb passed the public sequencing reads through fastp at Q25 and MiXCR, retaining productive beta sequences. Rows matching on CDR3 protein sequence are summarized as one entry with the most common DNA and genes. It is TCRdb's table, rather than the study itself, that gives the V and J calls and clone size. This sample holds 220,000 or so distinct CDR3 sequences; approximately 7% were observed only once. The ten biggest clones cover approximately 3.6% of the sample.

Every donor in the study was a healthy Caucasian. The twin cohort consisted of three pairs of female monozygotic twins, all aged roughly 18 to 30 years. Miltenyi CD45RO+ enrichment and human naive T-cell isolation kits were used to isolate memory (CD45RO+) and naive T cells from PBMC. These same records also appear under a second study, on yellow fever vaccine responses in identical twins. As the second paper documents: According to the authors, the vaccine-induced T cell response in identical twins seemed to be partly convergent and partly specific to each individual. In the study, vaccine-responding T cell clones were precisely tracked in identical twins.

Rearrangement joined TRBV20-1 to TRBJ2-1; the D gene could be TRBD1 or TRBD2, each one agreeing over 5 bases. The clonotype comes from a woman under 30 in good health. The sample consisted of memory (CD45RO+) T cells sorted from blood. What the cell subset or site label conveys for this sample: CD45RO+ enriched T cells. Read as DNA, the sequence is TGCAGTCGTAATGGCAGGGACCACACTGAGCAGTTCTTC. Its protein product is CSRNGRDHTEQFF.